This T cell receptor beta chain was profiled in a study of CD8 T cells in ankylosing spondylitis. Whole-study findings and limits: Seemingly characteristic of ankylosing spondylitis blood was a TCR beta motif consisting of 7 or 8 highly homologous variants. Researchers reportedly found disease-linked clones significantly enriched in matched ankylosing spondylitis synovial fluid. Peripheral blood samples showed relatively rare disease-linked clones, and these clones were CD8+.

The TCR beta libraries were generated through quantitative 5'-RACE incorporating molecular barcodes. In TCRdb, the 5' RACE reads were re-called with MiXCR into one record per CDR3 protein. The sample holds about 130,000 distinct CDR3 sequences; around 8.5% are singletons and the top ten take approximately 3.3%. The germline V and J ends were trimmed by 6 bases and 6 bases, with 16 bases remaining between them. Germline V gene lookup returns CDR1 SGHTA and CDR2 FQGNSA. CDR3 length equals 14 residues. Comment on this clonotype: Its specificity is not known.

The sequence came from a male donor with ankylosing spondylitis or in good health (not recorded which). The source material was blood, either unsorted or a sorted T cell fraction (not recorded which). The chain carries TRBV7-2 and TRBJ2-3; D assignment may be TRBD1 or TRBD2 (5 bases each). The CDR3 nucleotides are TGTGCCAGCAGGGGACGGGAATACGGGGATACGCAGTATTTT. This translates into CASRGREYGDTQYF.